What follows are 32 T cell receptor beta chains derived from one specimen sequenced in a study of OX40 agonist ivuxolimab in advanced cancers. Assay: immunoSEQ multiplex PCR; the TCRdb copy retains only in-frame clones and omits some. The table lists around 120,000 clones, 80% to 90% of them singletons. The sequenced sample was CD4+ or CD8+ T cells sorted from blood, obtained in a trial of the OX40 agonist ivuxolimab. The source of these receptors is an adult with an advanced solid tumor such as melanoma, head and neck, liver or kidney cancer.

This clone was observed a single time. The chain is built from TRBV7-9 and TRBJ2-7; a weak D match, TRBD2 (6 bases). V lost 0 bases, J lost 1 base, and 10 bases lay in between. The germline V gene encodes CDR1 SEHNR and CDR2 FQNEAQ (reference sequence). There are 15 residues in the CDR3. In DNA, the CDR3 is TGTGCCAGCAGCTTAGCGTACGGGGGATCCTACGAGCAGTACTTC. Translation gives CASSLAYGGSYEQYF.

V and J are TRBV19 and TRBJ1-6; 7 bases agree with TRBD1. The CDR3 runs 15 residues. Looked up from germline, CDR1 is LNHDA and CDR2 is SQIVND (reference sequence). Trimming took 5 bases from V and 7 from J; bases not matched to a gene: 8. CDR3 sequence: CASSVGDSSNSPLHF. In nucleotides, the CDR3 is TGTGCCAGTAGTGTAGGGGACAGCTCGAATTCACCCCTCCACTTT.

A few counts support this clone. The chain joins TRBV27 to TRBJ1-1; D remains unclear. V lost 6 bases, J lost 7 bases, and 18 bases lay in between. The CDR3 consists of 14 residues. Germline V lookup: CDR1 MNHEY, CDR2 SMNVEV (reference sequence). CDR3 loop: CASRPMIIMGEAFF. CDR3 DNA sequence: TGTGCCAGCAGACCAATGATCATCATGGGTGAAGCTTTCTTT.

This clone has a handful of counts. The V and J genes are TRBV28 and TRBJ1-1, with D perhaps matching TRBD1 (6 bases). The CDR3 has 12 residues. The V end was cut by 11 bases, the J end by 5 bases, with 15 bases between. Germline V gives CDR1 MDHEN, CDR2 SYDVKM. The DNA of the CDR3 is TGTGCCTGCATAGGGGGGAGTACTGAAGCTTTCTTT. Translated, it gives CACIGGSTEAFF. The complete variable domain, with remaining parts taken from reference TRBV28 and TRBJ1-1, reads DVKVTQSSRYLVKRTGEKVFLECVQDMDHENMFWYRQDPGLGLRLIYFSYDVKMKEKGDIPEGYSVSREKKERFSLILESASTNQTSMYLCACIGGSTEAFFGQGTRLTVV.

Only a few counts were recorded for this clone. The V call is TRBV7-9, the J call TRBJ1-2, with D possibly TRBD1 on 5 matching bases. Germline CDR1 reads SEHNR; CDR2 reads FQNEAQ (reference sequence). Trimming stripped 2 bases from V and 8 bases from J, with 12 bases between. This CDR3 is built from 13 residues. CDR3 sequence reads: CASSLSREGGYTF. As DNA, the CDR3 is TGTGCCAGCAGCTTATCCAGGGAAGGAGGCTACACCTTC.

The chain employs TRBV27 and TRBJ1-1; maybe TRBD1 (6 bases). This CDR3 contains 13 residues. Germline CDR1 reads MNHEY; CDR2 reads SMNVEV (reference sequence). V dropped 3 bases and J dropped 4 bases, with 9 bases sitting between them. The CDR3 loop reads CASSFRQVTEAFF. The DNA for the CDR3 is TGTGCCAGCAGTTTCCGACAGGTCACTGAAGCTTTCTTT.

The rearrangement uses TRBV18 and TRBJ2-1; 7 bases map to TRBD2. This CDR3 has 14 amino acids. The V gene end was trimmed by 4 bases and the J gene end by 11 bases; junction bases not matched to a gene: 11. CDR1 and CDR2 from the germline V gene are KGHSH and LQKENI. CDR3 sequence reads: CASSLSTSPAQQFF. DNA of the CDR3: TGTGCCAGCTCACTATCGACTAGCCCAGCCCAGCAGTTCTTC.

V gene TRBV5-4 combines with J gene TRBJ1-4; perhaps TRBD1 as D (5 bases). The germline gives CDR1 SGHNT, CDR2 YYREEE (reference sequence). There are 15 residues in the CDR3. Trimming left V 7 bases short and J 6 bases short, with 19 bases between. The CDR3 reads CASGPGGAGDEKLFF. CDR3 nucleotide sequence: TGTGCCAGCGGCCCTGGAGGGGCCGGGGATGAAAAACTGTTTTTT.

V usage is TRBV28 and J usage is TRBJ1-1, with 8 bases identical to TRBD1. The V gene end was trimmed by 6 bases and the J gene end by 4 bases; junction bases not matched to a gene: 7. The germline gives CDR1 MDHEN, CDR2 SYDVKM. This CDR3 has 14 residues. The CDR3 DNA follows: TGTGCCAGCAGCCTGACAGGGGTAATCACTGAAGCTTTCTTT. Translating gives CASSLTGVITEAFF.

The V call is TRBV7-2, the J call TRBJ2-5, with a possible D match to TRBD1 (7 bases). The CDR3 runs 14 residues. With 5 bases removed from V and 5 bases from J, the gap between germline ends came to 15 bases. The germline gives CDR1 SGHTA, CDR2 FQGNSA. This CDR3 reads CASSIQQGRETQYF. CDR3 coding DNA: TGTGCCAGCAGCATCCAACAGGGGAGGGAGACCCAGTACTTC.

The V and J genes are TRBV5-4 and TRBJ2-5; D gene uncertain. Trimming removed 3 bases from V and 5 bases from J, with 11 bases in between. The CDR3 extends over 13 amino acids. Germline CDR1 reads SGHNT; CDR2 reads YYREEE (reference sequence). The CDR3 DNA reads as TGTGCCAGCAGCTCCGGCGGTGGGGAGACCCAGTACTTC. It specifies CASSSGGGETQYF. Complete variable domain (other parts from reference TRBV5-4 and TRBJ2-5): ETGVTQSPTHLIKTRGQQVTLRCSSQSGHNTVSWYQQALGQGPQFIFQYYREEENGRGNFPPRFSGLQFPNYSSELNVNALELDDSALYLCASSSGGGETQYFGPGTRLLVL.

The chain links TRBV5-5 to TRBJ1-1; D not certain. The ends were cut back, 3 bases at V and 4 bases at J, with 7 bases in the middle. Germline-derived CDR1 and CDR2 are SGHKS and YYEKEE (reference sequence). This CDR3 has 12 amino acids. The CDR3 nucleotides read TGTGCCAGCAGCTCCGACACCACTGAAGCTTTCTTT. Residues: CASSSDTTEAFF.

This clone was detected once. The rearrangement joins TRBV7-2 to TRBJ2-3, with D tentatively TRBD1 or TRBD2 (5 bases each). V was trimmed by 11 bases and J by 8 bases, leaving 17 bases between them. The germline gives CDR1 SGHTA, CDR2 FQGNSA. This CDR3 is built from 12 residues. CDR3 residues: CASRGSGGTQYF. CDR3 in DNA: TGTGCCTCGAGAGGCAGTGGGGGTACGCAGTATTTT.

The J gene is TRBJ1-4, the V gene TRBV6-5; tentative D call: TRBD1 (6 bases). CDR1 is MNHEY, CDR2 SVGAGI, per germline. Trimming took off 7 bases at V and 0 bases at J, with 9 bases between the two ends. This CDR3 spans 14 amino acids. The CDR3 coding sequence is TGTGCCAGCACCCGGACAGCAACTAATGAAAAACTGTTTTTT. Translating it yields CASTRTATNEKLFF.

The CDR3 loop reads CATQIQETQYF. CDR3 DNA: TGTGCCACGCAAATTCAAGAGACCCAGTACTTC. The gene calls are TRBV28 and TRBJ2-5, with unresolved D. CDR3 length: 11 residues. The germline V gene has CDR1 MDHEN and CDR2 SYDVKM. The V gene lost 10 bases and the J gene lost 2 bases, with 8 bases spanning the gap.

This chain uses TRBV10-3 with TRBJ1-6, with 7 bases that match TRBD1. Germline V lookup: CDR1 ENHRY, CDR2 SYGVKD. Unmatched junction bases numbered 2, after V lost 1 base and J lost 8 bases. The length of the CDR3 is 14 residues. The CDR3 loop is CAISEWQGDSPLHF. CDR3 nucleotide sequence: TGTGCCATCAGTGAGTGGCAGGGGGATTCACCCCTCCACTTT.

This clone was observed a single time. V and J are TRBV5-4 and TRBJ2-1; the D is unclear. Per the germline V gene, CDR1 is SGHNT and CDR2 is YYREEE (reference sequence). V was pared by 6 bases and J by 0 bases, with 10 bases between. This CDR3 has 14 amino acids. CDR3 bases: TGTGCCAGCACCCCCACGGGCTCCTACAATGAGCAGTTCTTC. It yields the protein CASTPTGSYNEQFF. Full variable domain (remainder filled in from reference TRBV5-4 and TRBJ2-1): ETGVTQSPTHLIKTRGQQVTLRCSSQSGHNTVSWYQQALGQGPQFIFQYYREEENGRGNFPPRFSGLQFPNYSSELNVNALELDDSALYLCASTPTGSYNEQFFGPGTRLTVL.

The chain employs TRBV6-1 and TRBJ1-2, with 8 bases lining up with TRBD1. The CDR3 totals 14 residues. J gave up 5 bases and V 6 bases, and 8 bases lay outside the gene matches. Looked up from germline, CDR1 is MNHNS and CDR2 is SASEGT. The CDR3 DNA is TGTGCCAGCAGCGCCGGGACAGGTCTTTATGGCTACACCTTC. Translated: CASSAGTGLYGYTF.

The V and J genes are TRBV2 and TRBJ2-1; unclear D gene. V lost 6 bases and J 0 bases, leaving 9 bases between the germline ends. CDR3 length: 14 residues. Looked up from germline, CDR1 is SNHLY and CDR2 is FYNNEI. CDR3 in DNA: TGTGCCAGCAGCCCAATGACCTCCTACAATGAGCAGTTCTTC. Protein: CASSPMTSYNEQFF. The complete variable domain, with remaining parts taken from reference TRBV2 and TRBJ2-1, reads EPEVTQTPSHQVTQMGQEVILRCVPISNHLYFYWYRQILGQKVEFLVSFYNNEISEKSEIFDDQFSVERPDGSNFTLKIRSTKLEDSAMYFCASSPMTSYNEQFFGPGTRLTVL.

The chain links TRBV11-3 to TRBJ1-1; D gene ambiguous. The CDR3 extends over 14 amino acids. Trimming cost V 5 bases and J 1 base, with 11 bases left between them. Germline CDR1 and CDR2: SGHNT and YENEEA. The CDR3 bases are TGTGCCAGCAGCCGGACGGGGAAGAACACTGAAGCTTTCTTT. Translating it yields CASSRTGKNTEAFF.

V and J are TRBV30 and TRBJ1-1, with D unresolved. The CDR3 runs to 13 residues. V lost 4 bases and J 4 bases, leaving 13 bases between the germline ends. CDR1 GTSNPN and CDR2 SVGIG come from the germline V gene (reference sequence). The CDR3 region is CAWTYPAGTEAFF. Written as DNA, the CDR3 is TGTGCCTGGACCTACCCGGCGGGCACTGAAGCTTTCTTT.

V usage is TRBV30 and J usage is TRBJ2-4; a weak D match, TRBD1 (5 bases). The germline V gene has CDR1 GTSNPN and CDR2 SVGIG (reference sequence). The germline V and J ends were trimmed by 3 bases and 5 bases, with 11 bases remaining between them. This CDR3 comprises 13 residues. CDR3 in DNA: TGTGCCTGGAGAAAGGGGTTACAAAACATTCAGTACTTC. The encoded protein is CAWRKGLQNIQYF.

This clone has just one count. The V and J genes are TRBV9 and TRBJ1-1; tentatively, D is TRBD1 (5 bases). The CDR3 loop spans 15 amino acids. V dropped 0 bases and J dropped 3 bases, with 12 bases sitting between them. Germline CDR1 reads SGDLS; CDR2 reads YYNGEE. The CDR3: CASSVDRVGDTEAFF. In nucleotides, the CDR3 is TGTGCCAGCAGCGTAGATCGGGTGGGGGACACTGAAGCTTTCTTT.

The sample holds one count of this clone. The chain uses TRBV7-9 and TRBJ1-1, with D maybe TRBD1 (6 bases). The ends were cut back, 5 bases at V and 4 bases at J, with 11 bases in the middle. Germline CDR1 reads SEHNR; CDR2 reads FQNEAQ (reference sequence). This CDR3 spans 13 amino acids. CDR3 amino acids: CASSRGERTEAFF. CDR3 DNA: TGTGCCAGCAGCAGGGGGGAGCGCACTGAAGCTTTCTTT.

The chain uses TRBV9 and TRBJ1-1; a possible D gene is TRBD1 (6 bases). The CDR3 length is 16 residues. The V gene lost 3 bases and the J gene lost 4 bases, with 19 bases spanning the gap. Germline V gene lookup returns CDR1 SGDLS and CDR2 YYNGEE. In DNA form, the CDR3 reads TGTGCCAGCAGCGGACCCCACGGGGGGGCGGTCACTGAAGCTTTCTTT. It encodes CASSGPHGGAVTEAFF.

The chain recombines TRBV4-2 with TRBJ1-5; D not certain. The V gene lost 0 bases and the J gene lost 2 bases, with 8 bases spanning the gap. CDR3 length: 15 amino acids. CDR1 is LGHNA, CDR2 YNFKEQ, per germline. CDR3 sequence reads: CASSQDGDGNQPQHF. The DNA of the CDR3 is TGTGCCAGCAGCCAAGACGGAGACGGCAATCAGCCCCAGCATTTT.

J is TRBJ2-3 and V is TRBV6-6; 10 bases line up with TRBD2. This CDR3 has 14 residues. The V gene's germline CDR1 is MNHNY and CDR2 SVGAGI (reference sequence). With 7 bases clipped from V and 3 bases from J, the junction kept 4 bases outside the gene matches. This chain's CDR3 is CASKPGLATDTQYF. The CDR3 DNA sequence: TGTGCCAGCAAACCGGGACTAGCGACAGATACGCAGTATTTT.

This rearrangement joins TRBV12-5 to TRBJ2-7, with D tentatively TRBD2 (6 bases). This CDR3 region has 13 residues. The ends were cut back, 4 bases at V and 1 base at J, with 8 bases in the middle. CDR1 LGHNT and CDR2 FRNRAP come from the germline V gene. The CDR3 sequence is CASGSGTSYEQYF. DNA for the CDR3: TGTGCTAGTGGTTCCGGGACTTCCTACGAGCAGTACTTC.

The chain joins TRBV7-2 to TRBJ1-3; the D is unclear. V dropped 2 bases and J dropped 0 bases, with 8 bases sitting between them. CDR1 and CDR2 (germline): SGHTA, FQGNSA. This CDR3 is built from 15 residues. The CDR3 bases are TGTGCCAGCAGCTTACAAACAGACTCTGGAAACACCATATATTTT. Encoded protein: CASSLQTDSGNTIYF.

This chain connects TRBV28 to TRBJ2-2, with D possibly called TRBD1 or TRBD2 (5 bases each). Trimming removed 6 bases at V and 7 bases at J, with 18 bases between. This CDR3 has 15 amino acids. Germline V CDR1 and CDR2: MDHEN, SYDVKM. CDR3 amino acids: CASRDLEGRGGELFF. CDR3 DNA: TGTGCCAGCAGGGACTTAGAGGGACGAGGCGGGGAGCTGTTTTTT. The whole variable domain, remainder taken from reference TRBV28 and TRBJ2-2, is DVKVTQSSRYLVKRTGEKVFLECVQDMDHENMFWYRQDPGLGLRLIYFSYDVKMKEKGDIPEGYSVSREKKERFSLILESASTNQTSMYLCASRDLEGRGGELFFGEGSRLTVL.

The chain is built from TRBV28 and TRBJ1-6, with 7 bases fitting TRBD1. The V segment lost 8 bases and the J segment 7 bases; nucleotides outside the gene matches: 5. The CDR3 loop spans 13 amino acids. Germline V lookup: CDR1 MDHEN, CDR2 SYDVKM. In nucleotides, the CDR3 is TGTGCCAGCGGCCTCAGGGGGAATTCACCCCTCCACTTT. It is translated as CASGLRGNSPLHF.

This clone was observed a few times. The chain uses TRBV7-8 and TRBJ1-2; possible D gene TRBD1, 5 bases. Between the trimmed V and J ends, which lost 5 bases and 4 bases, there was a span of 17 bases. The CDR3 has 15 residues. Germline CDR1 and CDR2: SGHVS and FQNEAQ. CDR3 amino acids: CASSPDGAVSYGYTF. DNA of the CDR3: TGTGCCAGCAGCCCAGACGGGGCAGTGTCCTATGGCTACACCTTC.